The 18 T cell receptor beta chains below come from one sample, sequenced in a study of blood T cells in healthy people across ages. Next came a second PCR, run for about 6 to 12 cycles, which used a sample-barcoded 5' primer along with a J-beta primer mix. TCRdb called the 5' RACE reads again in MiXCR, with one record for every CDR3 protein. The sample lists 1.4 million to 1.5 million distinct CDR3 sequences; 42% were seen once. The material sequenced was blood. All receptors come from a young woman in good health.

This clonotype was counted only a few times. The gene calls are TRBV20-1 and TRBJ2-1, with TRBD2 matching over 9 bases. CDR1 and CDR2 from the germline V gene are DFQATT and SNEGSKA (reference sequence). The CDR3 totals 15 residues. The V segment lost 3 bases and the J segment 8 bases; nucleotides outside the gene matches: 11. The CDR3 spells CSARGGLADLHEQFF. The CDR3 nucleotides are TGCAGTGCTAGGGGGGGACTAGCCGATTTGCATGAGCAGTTCTTC.

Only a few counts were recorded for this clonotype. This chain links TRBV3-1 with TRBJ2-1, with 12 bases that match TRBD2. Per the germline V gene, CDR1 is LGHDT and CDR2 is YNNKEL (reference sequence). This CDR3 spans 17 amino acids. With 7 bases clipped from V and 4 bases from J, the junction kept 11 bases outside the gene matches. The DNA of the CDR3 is TGTGCCAGCACCAAAAGCCGACTAGCGGGGGCGTACAATGAGCAGTTCTTC. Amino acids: CASTKSRLAGAYNEQFF.

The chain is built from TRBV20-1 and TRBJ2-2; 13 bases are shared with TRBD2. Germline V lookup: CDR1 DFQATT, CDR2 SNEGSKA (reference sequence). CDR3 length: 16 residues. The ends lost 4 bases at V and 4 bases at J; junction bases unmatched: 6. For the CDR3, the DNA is TGCAGTGCTAAAACCGGACTAGCGGGGGTCACCGGGGAGCTGTTTTTT. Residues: CSAKTGLAGVTGELFF.

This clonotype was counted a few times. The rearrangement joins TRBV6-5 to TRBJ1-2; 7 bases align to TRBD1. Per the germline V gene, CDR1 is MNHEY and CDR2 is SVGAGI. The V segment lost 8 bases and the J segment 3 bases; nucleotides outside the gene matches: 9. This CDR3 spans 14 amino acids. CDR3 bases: TGTGCCAGCGCGGGGAACAGGGGTGACTATGGCTACACCTTC. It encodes CASAGNRGDYGYTF.

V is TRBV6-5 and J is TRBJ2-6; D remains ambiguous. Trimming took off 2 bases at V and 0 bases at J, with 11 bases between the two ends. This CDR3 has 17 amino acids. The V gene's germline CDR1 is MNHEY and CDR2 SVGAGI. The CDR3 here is CASSYGVPNSGANVLTF. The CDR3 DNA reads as TGTGCCAGCAGTTACGGCGTACCTAACTCTGGGGCCAACGTCCTGACTTTC.

The CDR3 is CASSPPVERGLPDTQYF. The CDR3 region has the DNA TGTGCCAGCAGTCCTCCTGTAGAGCGGGGATTACCAGATACGCAGTATTTT. J is TRBJ2-3 and V is TRBV28, with TRBD2 matching 7 bases. Per the germline V gene, CDR1 is MDHEN and CDR2 is SYDVKM. The junction had 15 bases not matched to a gene; V was cut back by 5 bases and J by 4 bases. The CDR3 runs 17 residues.

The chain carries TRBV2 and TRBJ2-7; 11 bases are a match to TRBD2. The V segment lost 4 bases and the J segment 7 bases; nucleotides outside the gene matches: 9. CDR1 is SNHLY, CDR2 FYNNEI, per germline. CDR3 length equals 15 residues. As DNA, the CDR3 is TGTGCCAGCAGTGCTTCTAGCGGGGGGTTAAGGGAGCAGTACTTC. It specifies CASSASSGGLREQYF.

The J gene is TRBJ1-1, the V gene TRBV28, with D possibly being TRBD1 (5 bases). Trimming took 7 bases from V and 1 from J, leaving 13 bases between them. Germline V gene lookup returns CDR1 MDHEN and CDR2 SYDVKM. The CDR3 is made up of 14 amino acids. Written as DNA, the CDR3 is TGTGCCAGCAAGATGGACATGGCGAACACTGAAGCTTTCTTT. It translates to CASKMDMANTEAFF.

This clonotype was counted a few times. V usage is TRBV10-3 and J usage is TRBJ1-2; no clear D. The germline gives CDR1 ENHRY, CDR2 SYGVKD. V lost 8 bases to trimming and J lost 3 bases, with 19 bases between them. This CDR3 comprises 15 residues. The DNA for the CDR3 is TGTGCCATCCTAAGCCCCAGGCGCCCGGACTATGGCTACACCTTC. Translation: CAILSPRRPDYGYTF.

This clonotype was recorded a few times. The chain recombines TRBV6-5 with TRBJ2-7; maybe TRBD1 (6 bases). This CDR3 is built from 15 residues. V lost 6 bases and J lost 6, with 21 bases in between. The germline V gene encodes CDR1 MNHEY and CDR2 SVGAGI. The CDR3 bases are TGTGCCAGCAGCAAGGGGACATTTCGCCCCCTCGAGCAGTACTTC. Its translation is CASSKGTFRPLEQYF.

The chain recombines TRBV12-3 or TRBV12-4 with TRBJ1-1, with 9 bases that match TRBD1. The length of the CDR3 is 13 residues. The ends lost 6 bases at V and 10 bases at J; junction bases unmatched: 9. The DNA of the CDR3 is TGTGCCAGCAGGATAACAGGGGGCGAAGGAGCTTTCTTT. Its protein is CASRITGGEGAFF.

The CDR3, as DNA: TGTGCCAGCACCGGGACAGGAGAAGAGACCCAGTACTTC. Protein product: CASTGTGEETQYF. V gene TRBV25-1 combines with J gene TRBJ2-5; TRBD1 agrees at 8 bases. Germline loops: CDR1 MGHDK, CDR2 SYGVNS. The CDR3 extends over 13 amino acids. The junction had 4 bases not matched to a gene; V was cut back by 7 bases and J by 3 bases.

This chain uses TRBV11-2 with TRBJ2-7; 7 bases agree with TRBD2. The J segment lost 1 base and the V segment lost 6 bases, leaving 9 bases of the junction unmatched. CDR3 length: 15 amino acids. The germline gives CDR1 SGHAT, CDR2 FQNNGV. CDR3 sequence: CASRPASGVSYEQYF. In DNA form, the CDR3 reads TGTGCCAGCAGGCCGGCCAGCGGGGTGTCCTACGAGCAGTACTTC.

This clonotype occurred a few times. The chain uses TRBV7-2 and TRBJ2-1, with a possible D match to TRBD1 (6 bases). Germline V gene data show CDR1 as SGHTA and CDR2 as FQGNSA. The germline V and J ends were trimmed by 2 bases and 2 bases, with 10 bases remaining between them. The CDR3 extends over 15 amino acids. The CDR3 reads CASSLMGAAYNEQFF. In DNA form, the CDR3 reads TGTGCCAGCAGCTTAATGGGGGCCGCCTACAATGAGCAGTTCTTC.

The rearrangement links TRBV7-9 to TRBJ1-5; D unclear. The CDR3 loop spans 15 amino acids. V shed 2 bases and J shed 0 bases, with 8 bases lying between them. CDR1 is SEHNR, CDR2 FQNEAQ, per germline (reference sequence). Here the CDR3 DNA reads TGTGCCAGCAGCTTATCGACGGTTAGCAATCAGCCCCAGCATTTT. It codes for CASSLSTVSNQPQHF.

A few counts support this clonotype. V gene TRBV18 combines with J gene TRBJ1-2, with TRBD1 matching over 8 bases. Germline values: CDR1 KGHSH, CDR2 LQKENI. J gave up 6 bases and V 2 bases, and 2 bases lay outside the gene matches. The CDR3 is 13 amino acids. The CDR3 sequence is CASSPWGQDGYTF. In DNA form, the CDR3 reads TGTGCCAGCTCACCATGGGGACAGGATGGCTACACCTTC.

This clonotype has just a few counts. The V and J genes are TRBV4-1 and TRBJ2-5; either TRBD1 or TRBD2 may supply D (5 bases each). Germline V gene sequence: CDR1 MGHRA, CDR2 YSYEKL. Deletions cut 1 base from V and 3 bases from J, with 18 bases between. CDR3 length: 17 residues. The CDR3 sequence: CASSQGMSGRGEETQYF. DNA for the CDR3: TGCGCCAGCAGCCAAGGTATGAGCGGTCGAGGGGAAGAGACCCAGTACTTC.

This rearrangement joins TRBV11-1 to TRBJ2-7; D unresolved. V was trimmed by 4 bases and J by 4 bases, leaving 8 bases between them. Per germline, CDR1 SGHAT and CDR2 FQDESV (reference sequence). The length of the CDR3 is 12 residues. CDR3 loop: CASSSTWYEQYF. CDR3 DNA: TGTGCCAGCAGCTCTACATGGTACGAGCAGTACTTC.